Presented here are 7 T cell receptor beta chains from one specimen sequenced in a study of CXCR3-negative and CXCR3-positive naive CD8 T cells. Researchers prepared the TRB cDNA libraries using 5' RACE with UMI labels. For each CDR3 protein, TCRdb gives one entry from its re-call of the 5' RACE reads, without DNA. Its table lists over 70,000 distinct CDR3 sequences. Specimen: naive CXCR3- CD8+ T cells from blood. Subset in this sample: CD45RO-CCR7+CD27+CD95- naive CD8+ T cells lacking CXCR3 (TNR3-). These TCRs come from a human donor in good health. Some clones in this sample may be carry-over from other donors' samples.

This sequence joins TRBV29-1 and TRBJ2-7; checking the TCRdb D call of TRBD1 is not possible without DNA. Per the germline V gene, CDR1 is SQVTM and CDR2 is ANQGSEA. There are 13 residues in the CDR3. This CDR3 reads CSVRTGQDYEQYF.

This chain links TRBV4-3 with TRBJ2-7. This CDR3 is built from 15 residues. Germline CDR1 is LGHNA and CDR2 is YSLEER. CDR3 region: CASSQDRGDSYEQYF.

This CDR3 reads CASSSGTESSPLHF. The chain recombines TRBV6-5 with TRBJ1-6; the D call of TRBD1 rests on TCRdb alone, since no DNA is present to check it. Germline V gene lookup returns CDR1 MNHEY and CDR2 SVGAGI. The CDR3 extends over 14 amino acids.

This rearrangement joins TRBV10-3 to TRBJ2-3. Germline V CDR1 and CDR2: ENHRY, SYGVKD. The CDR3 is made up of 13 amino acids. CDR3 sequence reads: CAISESRTDTQYF.

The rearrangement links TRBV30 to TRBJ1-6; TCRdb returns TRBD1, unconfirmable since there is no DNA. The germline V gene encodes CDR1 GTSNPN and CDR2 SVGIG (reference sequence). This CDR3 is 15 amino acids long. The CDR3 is CAWSVMGRGPSPLHF.

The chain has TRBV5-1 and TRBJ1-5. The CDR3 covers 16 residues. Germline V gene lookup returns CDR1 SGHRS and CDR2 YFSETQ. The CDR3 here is CASSLAPTGSNQPQHF.

CDR3 region: CASSSNLQLTEAFF. J is TRBJ1-1 and V is TRBV7-2. From germline, CDR1 is SGHTA and CDR2 FQGNSA. CDR3 size: 14 residues. Full variable domain (rest looked up from reference TRBV7-2 and TRBJ1-1): GAGVSQSPSNKVTEKGKDVELRCDPISGHTALYWYRQSLGQGLEFLIYFQGNSAPDKSGLPSDRFSAERTGGSVSTLTIQRTQQEDSAVYLCASSSNLQLTEAFFGQGTRLTVV.